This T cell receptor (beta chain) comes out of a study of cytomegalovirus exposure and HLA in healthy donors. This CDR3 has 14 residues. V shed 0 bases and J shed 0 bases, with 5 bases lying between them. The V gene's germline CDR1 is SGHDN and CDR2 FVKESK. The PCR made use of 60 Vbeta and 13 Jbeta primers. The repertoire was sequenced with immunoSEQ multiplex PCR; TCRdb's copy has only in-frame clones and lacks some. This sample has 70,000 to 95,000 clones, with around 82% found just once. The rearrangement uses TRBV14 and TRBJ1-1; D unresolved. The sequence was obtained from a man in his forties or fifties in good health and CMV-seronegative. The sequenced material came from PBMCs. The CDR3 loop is CASSQEQMNTEAFF. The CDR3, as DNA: TGTGCCAGCAGCCAAGAACAAATGAACACTGAAGCTTTCTTT.